This T cell receptor (beta chain) was found in a study of T cell responses to AZD1222 COVID-19 vaccine. Study-wide findings and caveats: Donors were largely white British and mainly female; clonal diversity was possibly underestimated. Only a handful of people who got AZD1222 tested seropositive at baseline.

The germline CDR1 and CDR2 sequences are MNHEY and SVGAGI. This CDR3 contains 14 residues. Trimming took off 6 bases at V and 4 bases at J, with 13 bases between the two ends. Concerning this clone: Its antigen is not known.

Clones were read by immunoSEQ multiplex PCR, and TCRdb kept only the in-frame ones, dropping some. The data contain about 150,000 clones, about 95% of them singletons. The TCR originated in an adult in good health. The sample was peripheral blood, taken on day 0 of AZD1222 vaccination. J is TRBJ1-5 and V is TRBV6-5, with D unclear. CDR3: CASRPGLPNQPQHF. In DNA form, the CDR3 reads TGTGCCAGCAGACCCGGACTTCCTAATCAGCCCCAGCATTTT.